This TCR beta chain was observed in a study of blood T cell repertoires in COVID-19. Study information: COVID-19 samples from acute and convalescent phases originated in the United States, Italy and Spain. The analysed material was cDNA or gDNA that came from T cells, B-cell-depleted T cells, or PBMCs.

Those enrolled in Seattle joined during active infection and were followed longitudinally afterward. CDR1 and CDR2 (germline): SGDLS, YYNGEE. The CDR3 consists of 14 residues. V lost 4 bases and J lost 5; bases outside the gene matches: 6. In the source study's methods: Nucleated cell counts were estimated from reference gene primer amplification. Here immunoSEQ multiplex PCR was the method, and the copy in TCRdb shows in-frame clones only, minus some. V, J and clone size are taken as reported in that table, and D and trimming were inferred from the DNA itself. The repertoire consists of tens of thousands of clones, with over 70% occurring once and the leading ten covering about a tenth.

The chain couples TRBV9 to TRBJ2-1; 7 bases map to TRBD2. The TCR was taken from a man aged 30-40 years with COVID-19, enrolled during active disease. Input material: peripheral blood. This CDR3 reads CASSPRGVHNEQFF. In DNA form, the CDR3 reads TGTGCCAGCAGCCCCCGGGGGGTCCACAATGAGCAGTTCTTC.